This passage covers 18 T cell receptor beta chains from one sample sequenced in a study of shared clonotypes between healthy human individuals (dated by TCRdb to the early 2020s). The library came from the immunoSEQ multiplex PCR assay. The table comes from immuneACCESS by way of TCRdb, which keeps in-frame sequences with V and J called. Part of the clones is missing from these tables; in studies checked, under half for an unresolved V gene and the rest for unknown reasons. This sample has more than 2 million clones in its table, and under 97% of those were observed once. Jointly, the top ten make up more than 0.1% of the sample. Sequencing input: naive CD4+ T cells sorted from blood. The cell subset or site label, read with the paper, signifies: CD45RA+ positively selected. These receptors came from a man between 18 and 29 years old in good health.

The rearrangement links TRBV7-6 to TRBJ2-3; 10 bases match TRBD1. CDR1 is SGHVS, CDR2 FNYEAQ, per germline. Unmatched junction bases numbered 0, after V lost 1 base and J lost 5 bases. This CDR3 is 14 amino acids long. CDR3 region: CASSLGDRGDTQYF. CDR3 DNA sequence: TGTGCCAGCAGCTTAGGGGACAGGGGAGATACGCAGTATTTT. Using reference TRBV7-6 and TRBJ2-3 for the parts outside the CDR3, the full variable domain is GAGVSQSPRYKVTKRGQDVALRCDPISGHVSLYWYRQALGQGPEFLTYFNYEAQQDKSGLPNDRFSAERPEGSISTLTIQRTEQRDSAMYRCASSLGDRGDTQYFGPGTRLTVL.

The rearrangement uses TRBV30 and TRBJ2-5; 11 bases are a match to TRBD2. The germline V gene encodes CDR1 GTSNPN and CDR2 SVGIG (reference sequence). The J segment lost 3 bases and the V segment lost 2 bases, leaving 5 bases of the junction unmatched. The length of the CDR3 is 15 residues. CDR3 in DNA: TGTGCCTGGAGTCGCGATAGCGGGAGGGAAGAGACCCAGTACTTC. Its protein product is CAWSRDSGREETQYF.

This chain links TRBV7-2 with TRBJ2-2; no definite D call. Trimming left V 1 base short and J 4 bases short, with 10 bases between. Germline-derived CDR1 and CDR2 are SGHTA and FQGNSA. The length of the CDR3 is 15 residues. CDR3 nucleotide sequence: TGTGCCAGCAGCTTAGGTCCGGTGAGCACCGGGGAGCTGTTTTTT. It encodes CASSLGPVSTGELFF.

The chain links TRBV12-5 to TRBJ2-1; 9 nucleotides align to TRBD2. Looked up from germline, CDR1 is LGHNT and CDR2 is FRNRAP. Trimming took 7 bases from V and 2 from J; bases not matched to a gene: 6. This CDR3 region has 15 residues. The CDR3 DNA follows: TGTGCTAGTGTTGTAGCGGGAGTGCCCTACAATGAGCAGTTCTTC. Its translation: CASVVAGVPYNEQFF.

The rearrangement links TRBV27 to TRBJ2-1; 8 nucleotides agree with TRBD2. Germline-derived CDR1 and CDR2 are MNHEY and SMNVEV (reference sequence). Trimming took 2 bases from V and 9 from J; bases not matched to a gene: 3. The CDR3 is made up of 13 amino acids. CDR3 DNA sequence: TGTGCCAGCAGTTTAATTCGGGGGGGTGAGCAGTTCTTC. This sequence encodes CASSLIRGGEQFF.

The table lists this clone with a few counts. This chain joins TRBV30 and TRBJ1-1; D is possibly TRBD1 (5 bases). Germline lookup yields CDR1 GTSNPN and CDR2 SVGIG (reference sequence). V was pared by 4 bases and J by 2 bases, with 17 bases between. The length of the CDR3 is 15 residues. The CDR3: CAWKLAGQANTEAFF. The CDR3 DNA reads TGTGCCTGGAAGTTGGCAGGGCAGGCCAACACTGAAGCTTTCTTT.

This clone was seen only once. Within the sample, other DNA sequences also encode this same CDR3. V gene TRBV5-4 combines with J gene TRBJ1-1, with D hard to call. V lost 0 bases and J lost 1, with 4 bases in between. The length of the CDR3 is 13 residues. Germline V gene data show CDR1 as SGHNT and CDR2 as YYREEE (reference sequence). The CDR3 bases are TGTGCCAGCAGCTTGGAGGAGAACACTGAAGCTTTCTTT. Translation gives CASSLEENTEAFF.

V gene TRBV27 combines with J gene TRBJ1-2; maybe TRBD1 (6 bases). This CDR3 has 15 amino acids. The germline V gene has CDR1 MNHEY and CDR2 SMNVEV (reference sequence). V lost 0 bases and J lost 0, with 8 bases in between. The CDR3 DNA is TGTGCCAGCAGTTTATCGTGGGGGCCTAACTATGGCTACACCTTC. This gives the protein CASSLSWGPNYGYTF.

The V and J genes are TRBV7-9 and TRBJ1-1; weak D call: TRBD1 (6 bases). Germline V CDR1 and CDR2: SEHNR, FQNEAQ (reference sequence). This CDR3 has 17 residues. V was pared by 5 bases and J by 1 base, with 20 bases between. DNA of the CDR3: TGTGCCAGCAGCCTCCGCCCGAAGACAGGACCGAACACTGAAGCTTTCTTT. The encoded protein is CASSLRPKTGPNTEAFF.

The chain is built from TRBV27 and TRBJ1-2; D is possibly TRBD1 (6 bases). Germline-derived CDR1 and CDR2 are MNHEY and SMNVEV (reference sequence). V was pared by 3 bases and J by 5 bases, with 13 bases between. This CDR3 region has 14 residues. CDR3 in DNA: TGTGCCAGCAGTTTCCAGGAGACAGGTTATGGCTACACCTTC. This codes for CASSFQETGYGYTF.

Regarding this clone: One end of the junction varies from germline; a read error may be responsible. The V call is TRBV27, the J call TRBJ2-1; 7 bases fit TRBD1. CDR3 length: 12 amino acids. Germline loops: CDR1 MNHEY, CDR2 SMNVEV (reference sequence). CDR3 nucleotide sequence: TGTGCCAGCCTAAACAGGGGCAATGAGCGGTTCTTC. This encodes CASLNRGNERFF.

J is TRBJ1-1 and V is TRBV2; no definite D call. V was clipped by 7 bases and J by 4 bases, with 16 bases between them. CDR1 is SNHLY, CDR2 FYNNEI, per germline. There are 14 residues in the CDR3. In DNA, the CDR3 is TGTGCCAGCACTCTAACGGGTTGGGGCACTGAAGCTTTCTTT. Translation gives CASTLTGWGTEAFF.

The V and J genes are TRBV4-3 and TRBJ1-2, with TRBD1 matching over 8 bases. Per the germline V gene, CDR1 is LGHNA and CDR2 is YSLEER. The CDR3 covers 14 residues. J lost 8 bases, V lost 3 bases, and 8 bases had no gene match. The CDR3 DNA sequence: TGCGCCAGCAGCCAGGAATGGACAGGGCTCGGCTACACCTTC. Protein product: CASSQEWTGLGYTF.

The genes are TRBV5-1 and TRBJ2-1; D unresolved. With 0 bases removed from V and 0 bases from J, the gap between germline ends came to 10 bases. The CDR3 loop spans 16 amino acids. The germline gives CDR1 SGHRS, CDR2 YFSETQ. The CDR3 is CASSLGHLSSYNEQFF. The CDR3 bases are TGCGCCAGCAGCTTGGGACACCTGAGCTCCTACAATGAGCAGTTCTTC.

The chain carries TRBV10-3 and TRBJ2-1; D gene ambiguous. Trimming took 0 bases from V and 8 from J, leaving 5 bases between them. The CDR3 runs 12 residues. Germline V gene sequence: CDR1 ENHRY, CDR2 SYGVKD. The CDR3 sequence is CAISESNDEQFF. CDR3 in DNA: TGTGCCATCAGTGAGTCGAATGATGAGCAGTTCTTC.

The rearrangement joins TRBV19 to TRBJ2-7; D not certain. V lost 2 bases to trimming and J lost 4 bases, with 9 bases between them. Germline V lookup: CDR1 LNHDA, CDR2 SQIVND (reference sequence). The CDR3 is made up of 13 amino acids. In DNA, the CDR3 is TGTGCCAGTAGTATACGGGTTCCATACGAGCAGTACTTC. Translated, it gives CASSIRVPYEQYF.

This chain uses TRBV6-5 with TRBJ2-3; D remains unclear. From germline, CDR1 is MNHEY and CDR2 SVGAGI. V was pared by 5 bases and J by 6 bases, with 9 bases between. The CDR3 loop spans 12 amino acids. CDR3 loop: CASSRVGDTQYF. CDR3 in DNA: TGTGCCAGCAGTCGCGTGGGGGATACGCAGTATTTT.

V is TRBV7-2 and J is TRBJ2-3; D gene unclear. Trimming cost V 0 bases and J 6 bases, with 10 bases left between them. The CDR3 contains 14 residues. From germline, CDR1 is SGHTA and CDR2 FQGNSA. DNA for the CDR3: TGTGCCAGCAGCTTAGCGGGATTTGAGGATACGCAGTATTTT. Translating gives CASSLAGFEDTQYF.